Described below is a single T cell receptor beta chain sequence and its context. Its target is not known. The entry originates in a study of shared clonotypes between healthy human individuals. General study points: Apart from blood, nothing was sampled; tissue repertoires likely differ. Naive subsets typically showed greater estimated richness than memory subsets.

V lost 6 bases and J lost 3, with 11 bases in between. Germline V gene lookup returns CDR1 MDHEN and CDR2 SYDVKM. The CDR3 sequence is 14 residues long. Original data processing: ImmunoSEQ output lacked quality scores and full-length reads, limiting matched filtering. Sequencing used immunoSEQ multiplex PCR; TCRdb keeps in-frame clones, though not all of them. V, J and clone size derive from that table, while D and trimming were established from the DNA sequence. The repertoire consists of around 2.3 million clones, with 95% occurring once and the leading ten covering 0.1% to 0.15%. Source material: naive CD4+ T cells sorted from blood. Described subset: CD45RA+ positively selected. This chain joins TRBV28 and TRBJ1-4; a possible D gene is TRBD1 (5 bases). The clonotype comes from a man younger than 35 in good health. Written as DNA, the CDR3 is TGTGCCAGCAGGAGGGGTCCGTCTAATGAAAAACTGTTTTTT. Translating gives CASRRGPSNEKLFF.